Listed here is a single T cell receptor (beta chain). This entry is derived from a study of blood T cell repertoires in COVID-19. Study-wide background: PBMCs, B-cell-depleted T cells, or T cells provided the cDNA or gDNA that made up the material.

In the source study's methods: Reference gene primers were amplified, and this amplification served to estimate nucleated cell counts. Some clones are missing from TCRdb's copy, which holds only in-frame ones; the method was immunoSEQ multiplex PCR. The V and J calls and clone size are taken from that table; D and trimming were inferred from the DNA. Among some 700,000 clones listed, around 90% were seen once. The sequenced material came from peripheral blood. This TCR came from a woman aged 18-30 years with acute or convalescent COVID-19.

This chain's CDR3 is CASSQAQDRHYEQYF. The CDR3 DNA is TGTGCCAGCAGCCAGGCCCAGGACAGACACTACGAGCAGTACTTC. The chain combines TRBV7-8 with TRBJ2-7; a possible D gene is TRBD1 (6 bases). The V end lost 5 bases, the J end lost 3 bases, and 17 bases lay between the germline ends. The V gene's germline CDR1 is SGHVS and CDR2 FQNEAQ. The CDR3 is 15 amino acids.